Reported below is one T cell receptor (beta chain). There is no known antigen for this receptor. Per-base qualities were not stored, and no clone one base away is much larger. In Seattle, one collaborating source enrolled patients while the infection was active and tracked those patients longitudinally over the course of disease. Each collaborating institution followed its own protocols to collect whole blood in K2EDTA tubes. For TCRbeta analysis, collaborators shipped samples as frozen whole blood, isolated PBMCs, or DNA extracted from either of those sample types. Germline trimming: 6 bases from V, 10 bases from J; junction bases outside gene matches: 8. The germline V gene yields MDHEN for CDR1 and SYDVKM for CDR2. Spanning cysteine to phenylalanine, the CDR3 consists of 12 amino acids. The only DNA kept is the CDR3, 36 bases in frame from the first base. The immunoSEQ Assay, a bias-controlled multiplex PCR, was used to amplify TCRbeta CDR3 regions from genomic DNA. As for how the authors treated the data: The number of nucleated cells in each sample was estimated by amplification of reference gene primers within the assay. Sequence reads were collapsed and filtered to measure the absolute abundance of every unique TCRbeta CDR3 rearrangement. Productive Simpson clonality was computed per sample as the square root of Simpson's diversity index over productive rearrangements. This is the immuneACCESS table as TCRdb keeps it, with only in-frame sequences that have V and J called. A part of the clones is gone; compared with another copy, unresolved V genes explain less than half, and the rest is unexplained. The V and J calls and the clone size are those of that table, but D and trimming were determined from the DNA. The sample includes roughly 62,000 clones, with about four fifths observed a single time. The ten largest clones represent about 9.1% of the sample.

The data originate from a study of blood T cell repertoires in COVID-19 (dated by TCRdb to the early 2020s). Regarding the research as a whole: The collaborator samples originated in the United States, Italy and Spain and spanned the acute and convalescent phases of COVID-19. The prospective study material was composed of cDNA or gDNA derived from T cells, B-cell-depleted T cells, or PBMCs. Deeply sampled blood TCRbeta repertoires from subjects exposed to, actively infected with, or recovered from COVID-19 were included in the dataset. A freely available public database, intended as a resource for researchers studying the immune response to SARS-CoV-2, is where the repertoires were released. The samples were drawn from the first 160 participants of the ongoing ImmuneRACE study and from 950 to 1,500 subjects provided by 6 global collaborators. Sample metadata almost always included a de-identified subject ID, COVID-19 status, age in years and sex. Where HLA class I and class II types were available, the types were taken from metadata supplied by the sample provider, not from assay-based typing. What the study reported, not specific to this receptor: How much clinical and demographic metadata was included differed by source and by participant, and the metadata was provided uncurated.

This receptor was obtained from a man older than 75 with COVID-19, enrolled during active disease. The sequenced sample consisted of peripheral blood. Recombination connected TRBV28 to TRBJ1-2; the central 7 bases match TRBD1. The nucleotides are TGTGCCAGCAGGTCGGACAGGAGTTACTACACCTTC. Its translation is CASRSDRSYYTF.